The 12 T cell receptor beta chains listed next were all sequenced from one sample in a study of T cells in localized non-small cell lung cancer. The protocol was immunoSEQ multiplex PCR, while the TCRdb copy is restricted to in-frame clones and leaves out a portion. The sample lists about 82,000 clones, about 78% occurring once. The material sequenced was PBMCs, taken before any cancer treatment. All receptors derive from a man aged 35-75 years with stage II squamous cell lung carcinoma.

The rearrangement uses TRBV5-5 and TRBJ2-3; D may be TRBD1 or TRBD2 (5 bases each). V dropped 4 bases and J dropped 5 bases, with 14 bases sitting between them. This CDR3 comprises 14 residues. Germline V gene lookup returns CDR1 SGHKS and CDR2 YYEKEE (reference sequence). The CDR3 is CASSPGAGGDTQYF. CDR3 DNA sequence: TGTGCCAGCAGCCCCGGGGCCGGAGGAGATACGCAGTATTTT.

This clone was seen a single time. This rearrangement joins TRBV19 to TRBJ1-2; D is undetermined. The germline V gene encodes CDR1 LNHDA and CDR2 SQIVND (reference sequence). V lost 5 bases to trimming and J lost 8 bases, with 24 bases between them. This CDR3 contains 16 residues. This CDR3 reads CASSLTHGEYGLGYTF. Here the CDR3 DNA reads TGTGCCAGTAGTTTGACCCACGGGGAATACGGCTTAGGCTACACCTTC.

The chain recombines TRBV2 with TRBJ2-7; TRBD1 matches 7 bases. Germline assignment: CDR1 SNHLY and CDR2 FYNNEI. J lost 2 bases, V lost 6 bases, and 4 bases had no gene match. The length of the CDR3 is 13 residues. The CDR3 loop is CASSPGTAYEQYF. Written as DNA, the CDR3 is TGTGCCAGCAGCCCTGGGACAGCCTACGAGCAGTACTTC. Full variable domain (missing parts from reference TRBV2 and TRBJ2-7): EPEVTQTPSHQVTQMGQEVILRCVPISNHLYFYWYRQILGQKVEFLVSFYNNEISEKSEIFDDQFSVERPDGSNFTLKIRSTKLEDSAMYFCASSPGTAYEQYFGPGTRLTVT.

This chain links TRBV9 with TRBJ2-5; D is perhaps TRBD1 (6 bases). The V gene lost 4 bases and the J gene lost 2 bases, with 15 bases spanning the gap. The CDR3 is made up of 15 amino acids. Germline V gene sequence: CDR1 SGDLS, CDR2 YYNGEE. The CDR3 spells CASSFRDTVQETQYF. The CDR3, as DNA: TGTGCCAGCAGCTTCCGGGACACGGTACAAGAGACCCAGTACTTC. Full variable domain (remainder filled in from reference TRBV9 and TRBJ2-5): DSGVTQTPKHLITATGQRVTLRCSPRSGDLSVYWYQQSLDQGLQFLIQYYNGEERAKGNILERFSAQQFPDLHSELNLSSLELGDSALYFCASSFRDTVQETQYFGPGTRLLVL.

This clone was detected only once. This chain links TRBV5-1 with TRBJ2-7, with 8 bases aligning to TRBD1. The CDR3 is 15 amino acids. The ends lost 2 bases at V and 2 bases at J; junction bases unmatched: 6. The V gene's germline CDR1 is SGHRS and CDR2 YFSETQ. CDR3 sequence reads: CASSFAGQGPYEQYF. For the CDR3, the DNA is TGCGCCAGCAGCTTTGCCGGACAGGGTCCCTACGAGCAGTACTTC.

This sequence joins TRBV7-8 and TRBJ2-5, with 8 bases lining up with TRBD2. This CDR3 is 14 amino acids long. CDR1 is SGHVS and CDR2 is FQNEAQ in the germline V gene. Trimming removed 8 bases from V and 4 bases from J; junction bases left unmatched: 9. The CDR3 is CASQRGSGVETQYF. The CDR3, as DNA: TGTGCCAGCCAGAGGGGTAGCGGGGTAGAGACCCAGTACTTC.

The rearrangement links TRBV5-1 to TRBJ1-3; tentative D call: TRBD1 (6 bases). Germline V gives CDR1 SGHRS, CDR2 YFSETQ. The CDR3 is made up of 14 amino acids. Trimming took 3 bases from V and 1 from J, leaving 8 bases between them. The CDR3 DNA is TGCGCCAGCAGCTCACAGGGATCTGGAAACACCATATATTTT. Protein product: CASSSQGSGNTIYF.

CDR3 bases: TGCGCCAGCAGCTTGTCCCCGGGACAGGGTACGGATGAGCAGTTCTTC. It specifies CASSLSPGQGTDEQFF. The chain couples TRBV5-1 to TRBJ2-1; 9 nucleotides align to TRBD1. This CDR3 has 16 residues. CDR1 and CDR2 from the germline V gene are SGHRS and YFSETQ. V shed 1 base, J shed 8 bases, and the junction held 10 bases outside the gene matches.

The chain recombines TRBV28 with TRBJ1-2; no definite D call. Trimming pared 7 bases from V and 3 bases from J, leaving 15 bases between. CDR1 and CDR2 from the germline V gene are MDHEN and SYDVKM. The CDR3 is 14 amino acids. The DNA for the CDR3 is TGTGCCAGCACCCTGGTACTGGGGTACTATGGCTACACCTTC. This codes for CASTLVLGYYGYTF.

Here the CDR3 reads CASSSRGADSTDTQYF. The CDR3 DNA follows: TGTGCCAGCAGCTCCCGGGGGGCAGACTCCACAGATACGCAGTATTTT. The chain joins TRBV7-2 to TRBJ2-3, with D perhaps TRBD2 (7 bases). The CDR3 covers 16 residues. CDR1 and CDR2 (germline): SGHTA, FQGNSA. The V end lost 4 bases, the J end lost 2 bases, and 16 bases lay between the germline ends.

The CDR3 sequence is CASSLEAGNTGELFF. For the CDR3, the DNA is TGTGCCAGCAGCTTAGAAGCAGGGAACACCGGGGAGCTGTTTTTT. This rearrangement joins TRBV11-3 to TRBJ2-2; no firm D call. The CDR3 spans 15 residues. Looked up from germline, CDR1 is SGHNT and CDR2 is YENEEA. Trimming stripped 0 bases from V and 1 base from J, with 6 bases between. The variable domain in full, completed from reference TRBV11-3 and TRBJ2-2, reads EAGVVQSPRYKIIEKKQPVAFWCNPISGHNTLYWYLQNLGQGPELLIRYENEEAVDDSQLPKDRFSAERLKGVDSTLKIQPAELGDSAVYLCASSLEAGNTGELFFGEGSRLTVL.

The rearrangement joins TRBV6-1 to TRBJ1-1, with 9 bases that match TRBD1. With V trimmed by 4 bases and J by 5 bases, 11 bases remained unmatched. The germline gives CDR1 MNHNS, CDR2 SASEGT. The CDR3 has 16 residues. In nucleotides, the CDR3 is TGTGCCAGCAGTGCCCGAGTGGGACAGGGAAATACTGAAGCTTTCTTT. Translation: CASSARVGQGNTEAFF.